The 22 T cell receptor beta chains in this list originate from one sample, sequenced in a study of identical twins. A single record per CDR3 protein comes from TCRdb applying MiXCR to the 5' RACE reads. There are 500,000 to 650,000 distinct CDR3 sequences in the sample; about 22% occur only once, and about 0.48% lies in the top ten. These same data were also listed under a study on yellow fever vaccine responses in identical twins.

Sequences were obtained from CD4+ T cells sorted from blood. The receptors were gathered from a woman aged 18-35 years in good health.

The CDR3 region has the DNA TGTGCCAGCAGCCTTGGACTCCTCAATCAGCCCCAGCATTTT. This translates into CASSLGLLNQPQHF. The chain uses TRBV9 and TRBJ1-5; D is unresolved. Germline CDR1 SGDLS, CDR2 YYNGEE. CDR3 length equals 14 residues. Trimming pared 4 bases from V and 3 bases from J, leaving 11 bases between.

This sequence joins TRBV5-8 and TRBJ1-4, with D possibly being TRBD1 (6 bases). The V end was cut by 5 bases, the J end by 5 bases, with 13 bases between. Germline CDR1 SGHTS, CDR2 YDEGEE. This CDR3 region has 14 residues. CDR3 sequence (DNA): TGTGCCAGCAGTTCCGGGACAATCAATGAAAAACTGTTTTTT. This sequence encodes CASSSGTINEKLFF.

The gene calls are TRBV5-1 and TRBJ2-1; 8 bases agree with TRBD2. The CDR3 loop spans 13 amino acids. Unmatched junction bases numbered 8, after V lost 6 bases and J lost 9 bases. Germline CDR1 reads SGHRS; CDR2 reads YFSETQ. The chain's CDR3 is CASTKSGSGEQFF. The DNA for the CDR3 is TGCGCCAGCACCAAAAGCGGGAGTGGTGAGCAGTTCTTC.

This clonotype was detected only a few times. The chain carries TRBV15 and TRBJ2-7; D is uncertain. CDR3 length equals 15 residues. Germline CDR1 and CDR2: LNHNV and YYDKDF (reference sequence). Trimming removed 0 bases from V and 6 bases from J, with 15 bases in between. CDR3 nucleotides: TGTGCCACCAGCAGAGATAGGGCAGTCCTACGCGAGCAGTACTTC. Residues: CATSRDRAVLREQYF.

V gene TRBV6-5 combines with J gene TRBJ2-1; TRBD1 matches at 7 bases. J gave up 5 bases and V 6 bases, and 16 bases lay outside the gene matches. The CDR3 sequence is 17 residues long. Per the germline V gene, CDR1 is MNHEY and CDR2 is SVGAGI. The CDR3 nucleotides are TGTGCCAGCAGGTTAACATTGGTGGCTAGGGGGCACAATGAGCAGTTCTTC. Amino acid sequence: CASRLTLVARGHNEQFF.

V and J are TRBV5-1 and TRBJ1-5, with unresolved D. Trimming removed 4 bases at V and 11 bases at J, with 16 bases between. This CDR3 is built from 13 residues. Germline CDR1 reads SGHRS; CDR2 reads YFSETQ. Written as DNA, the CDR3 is TGCGCCAGCAGCGCCTCGGGCTCGGGGACCCAGCATTTT. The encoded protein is CASSASGSGTQHF.

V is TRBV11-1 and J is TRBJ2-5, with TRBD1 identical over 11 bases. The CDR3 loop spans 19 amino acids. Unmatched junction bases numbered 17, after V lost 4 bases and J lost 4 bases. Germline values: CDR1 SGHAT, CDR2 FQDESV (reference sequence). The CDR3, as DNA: TGTGCCAGCAGCTACCCTTTCGCGGGAGGACAGGGGGCTCGAGAGACCCAGTACTTC. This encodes CASSYPFAGGQGARETQYF.

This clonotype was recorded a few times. CDR3 sequence reads: CASSLADRLQETQYF. CDR3 DNA: TGCGCCAGCAGCTTGGCGGACAGGCTGCAAGAGACCCAGTACTTC. This chain links TRBV5-1 with TRBJ2-5, with 7 bases identical to TRBD1. After removal of 0 bases from V and 2 bases from J, the junction contained 4 bases not matched to a gene. This CDR3 spans 15 amino acids. Germline-derived CDR1 and CDR2 are SGHRS and YFSETQ.

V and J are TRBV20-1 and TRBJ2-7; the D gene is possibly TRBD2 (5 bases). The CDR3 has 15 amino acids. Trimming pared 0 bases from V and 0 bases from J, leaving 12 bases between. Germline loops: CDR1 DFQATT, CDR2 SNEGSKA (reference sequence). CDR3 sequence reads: CSARDSTGSSYEQYF. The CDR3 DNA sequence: TGCAGTGCTAGAGATTCGACGGGATCCTCCTACGAGCAGTACTTC.

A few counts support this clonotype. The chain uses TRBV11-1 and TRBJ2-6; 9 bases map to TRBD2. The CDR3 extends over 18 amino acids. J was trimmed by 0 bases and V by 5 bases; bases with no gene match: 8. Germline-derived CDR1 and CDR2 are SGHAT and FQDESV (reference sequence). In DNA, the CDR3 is TGTGCCAGCAGCAAACTAGCGGGCGCCATCTCTGGGGCCAACGTCCTGACTTTC. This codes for CASSKLAGAISGANVLTF.

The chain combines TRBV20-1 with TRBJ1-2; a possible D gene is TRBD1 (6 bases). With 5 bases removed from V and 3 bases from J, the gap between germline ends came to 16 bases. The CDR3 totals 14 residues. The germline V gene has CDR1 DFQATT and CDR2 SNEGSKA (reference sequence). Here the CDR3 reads CSAPPGDRHYGYTF. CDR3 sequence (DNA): TGCAGTGCTCCCCCAGGCGACAGGCACTATGGCTACACCTTC.

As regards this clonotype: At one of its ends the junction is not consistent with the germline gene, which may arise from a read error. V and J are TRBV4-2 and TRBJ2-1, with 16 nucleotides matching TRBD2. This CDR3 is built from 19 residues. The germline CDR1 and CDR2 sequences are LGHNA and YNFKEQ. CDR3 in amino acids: CASRQGTSGRASSYNEQFF. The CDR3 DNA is TGTGCCAGCAGACAAGGGACTAGCGGGAGGGCGAGCTCCTACAATGAGCAGTTCTTC.

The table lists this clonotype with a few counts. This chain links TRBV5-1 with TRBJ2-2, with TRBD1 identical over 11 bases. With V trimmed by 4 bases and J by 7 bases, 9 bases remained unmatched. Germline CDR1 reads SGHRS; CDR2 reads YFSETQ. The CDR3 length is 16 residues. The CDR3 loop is CASSKGQGAMGGELFF. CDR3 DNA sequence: TGCGCCAGCAGCAAAGGACAGGGGGCAATGGGCGGGGAGCTGTTTTTT.

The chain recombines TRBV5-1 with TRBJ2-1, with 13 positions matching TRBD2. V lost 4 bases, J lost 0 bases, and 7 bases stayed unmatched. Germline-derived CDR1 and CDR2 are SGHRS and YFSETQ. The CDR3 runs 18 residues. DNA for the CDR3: TGCGCCAGCAGCACTCGGACTAGCGGGGGTGTCTCCTACAATGAGCAGTTCTTC. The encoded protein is CASSTRTSGGVSYNEQFF.

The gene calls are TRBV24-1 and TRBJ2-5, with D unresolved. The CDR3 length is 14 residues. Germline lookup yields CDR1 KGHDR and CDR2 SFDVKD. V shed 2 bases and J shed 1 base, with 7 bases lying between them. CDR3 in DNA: TGTGCCACCAGTGATTCGGGCCTCCAAGAGACCCAGTACTTC. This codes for CATSDSGLQETQYF.

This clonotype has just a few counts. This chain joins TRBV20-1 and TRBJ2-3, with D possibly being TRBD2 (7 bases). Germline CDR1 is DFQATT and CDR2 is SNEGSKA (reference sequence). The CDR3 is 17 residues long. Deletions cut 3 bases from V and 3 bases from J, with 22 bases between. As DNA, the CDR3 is TGCAGTGCTAGCGAGGGACAAAGGCGGGAGATAACAGATACGCAGTATTTT. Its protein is CSASEGQRREITDTQYF.

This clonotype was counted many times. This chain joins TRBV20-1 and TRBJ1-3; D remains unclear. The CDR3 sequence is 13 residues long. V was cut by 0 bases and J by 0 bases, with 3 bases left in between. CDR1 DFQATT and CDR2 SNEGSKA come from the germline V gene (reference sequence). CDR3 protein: CSARDYSGNTIYF. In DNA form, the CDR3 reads TGCAGTGCTAGAGATTACTCTGGAAACACCATATATTTT.

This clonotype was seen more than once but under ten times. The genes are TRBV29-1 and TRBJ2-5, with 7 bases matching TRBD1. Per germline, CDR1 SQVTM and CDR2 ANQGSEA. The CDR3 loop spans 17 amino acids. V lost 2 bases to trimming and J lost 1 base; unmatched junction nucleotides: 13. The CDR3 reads CSVEPSGRRDSQETQYF. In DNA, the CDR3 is TGCAGCGTTGAACCATCGGGTCGACGGGACAGCCAAGAGACCCAGTACTTC.

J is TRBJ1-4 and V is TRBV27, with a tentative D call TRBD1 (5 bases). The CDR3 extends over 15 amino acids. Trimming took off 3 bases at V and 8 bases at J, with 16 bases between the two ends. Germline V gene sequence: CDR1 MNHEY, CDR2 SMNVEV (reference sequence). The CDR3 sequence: CASSFRTVGGEKLFF. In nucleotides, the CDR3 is TGTGCCAGCAGTTTTAGAACAGTTGGGGGAGAAAAACTGTTTTTT.

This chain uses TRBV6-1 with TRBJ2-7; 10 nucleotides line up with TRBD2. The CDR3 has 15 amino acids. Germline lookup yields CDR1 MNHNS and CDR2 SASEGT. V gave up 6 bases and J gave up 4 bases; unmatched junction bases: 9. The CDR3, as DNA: TGTGCCAGCAGCCCCGCGCTAGCGGGAGTTTACGAGCAGTACTTC. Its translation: CASSPALAGVYEQYF.

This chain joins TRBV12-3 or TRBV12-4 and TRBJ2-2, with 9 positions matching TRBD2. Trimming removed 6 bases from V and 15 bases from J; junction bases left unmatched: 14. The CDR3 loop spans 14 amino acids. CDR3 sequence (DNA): TGTGCCAGCAGGCCAAATAGCGGGAGTAATTTGTTGTTTTTT. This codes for CASRPNSGSNLLFF.

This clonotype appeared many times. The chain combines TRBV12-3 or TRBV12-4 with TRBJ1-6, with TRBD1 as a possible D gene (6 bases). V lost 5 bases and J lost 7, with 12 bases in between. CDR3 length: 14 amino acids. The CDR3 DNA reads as TGTGCCAGCAGTCGGACAGTTGGAAATTCACCCCTCCACTTT. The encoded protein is CASSRTVGNSPLHF.